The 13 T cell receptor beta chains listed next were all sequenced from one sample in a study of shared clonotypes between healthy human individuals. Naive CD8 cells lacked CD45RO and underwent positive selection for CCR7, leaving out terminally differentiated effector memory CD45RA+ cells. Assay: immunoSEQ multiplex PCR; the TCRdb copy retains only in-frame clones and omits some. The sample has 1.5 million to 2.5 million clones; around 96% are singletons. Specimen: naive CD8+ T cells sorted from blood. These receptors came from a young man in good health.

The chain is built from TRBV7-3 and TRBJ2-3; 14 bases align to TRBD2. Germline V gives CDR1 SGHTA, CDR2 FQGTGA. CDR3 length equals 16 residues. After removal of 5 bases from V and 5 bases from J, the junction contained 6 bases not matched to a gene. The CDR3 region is CASSPGTSGGVDTQYF. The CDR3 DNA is TGTGCCAGCAGCCCAGGGACTAGCGGGGGAGTAGATACGCAGTATTTT.

This CDR3 reads CASSRMTDTQYF. For the CDR3, the DNA is TGTGCCAGCAGTCGGATGACAGATACGCAGTATTTT. The V call is TRBV6-1, the J call TRBJ2-3; the D is unclear. Germline V lookup: CDR1 MNHNS, CDR2 SASEGT. The CDR3 is 12 residues long. V was clipped by 5 bases and J by 3 bases, with 6 bases between them.

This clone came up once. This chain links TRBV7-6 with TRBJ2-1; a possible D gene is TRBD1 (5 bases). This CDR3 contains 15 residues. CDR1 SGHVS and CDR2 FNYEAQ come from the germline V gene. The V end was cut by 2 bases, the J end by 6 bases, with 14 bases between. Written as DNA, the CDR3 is TGTGCCAGCAGCTTAATCAGGGAAAACCTCAATGAGCAGTTCTTC. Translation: CASSLIRENLNEQFF. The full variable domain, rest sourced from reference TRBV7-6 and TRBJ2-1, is GAGVSQSPRYKVTKRGQDVALRCDPISGHVSLYWYRQALGQGPEFLTYFNYEAQQDKSGLPNDRFSAERPEGSISTLTIQRTEQRDSAMYRCASSLIRENLNEQFFGPGTRLTVL.

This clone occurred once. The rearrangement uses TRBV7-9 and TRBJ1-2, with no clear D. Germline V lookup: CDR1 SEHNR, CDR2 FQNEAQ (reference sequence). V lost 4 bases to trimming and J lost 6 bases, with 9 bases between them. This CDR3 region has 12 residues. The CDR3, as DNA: TGTGCCAGCAGCTCGCTCGGGGATGGCTACACCTTC. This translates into CASSSLGDGYTF.

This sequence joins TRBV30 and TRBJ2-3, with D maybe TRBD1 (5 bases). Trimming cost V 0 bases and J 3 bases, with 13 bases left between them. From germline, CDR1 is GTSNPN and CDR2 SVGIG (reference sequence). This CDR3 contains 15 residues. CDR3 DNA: TGTGCCTGGAGTGTTGCAGGGCTTGCGACAGATACGCAGTATTTT. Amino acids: CAWSVAGLATDTQYF.

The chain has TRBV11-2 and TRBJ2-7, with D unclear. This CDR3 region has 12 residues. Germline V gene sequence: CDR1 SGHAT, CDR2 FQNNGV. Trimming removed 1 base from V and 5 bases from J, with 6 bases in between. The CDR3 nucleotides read TGTGCCAGCAGCTTAGTTGGGCACGAGCAGTACTTC. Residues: CASSLVGHEQYF. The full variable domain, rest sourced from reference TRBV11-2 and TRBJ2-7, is EAGVAQSPRYKIIEKRQSVAFWCNPISGHATLYWYQQILGQGPKLLIQFQNNGVVDDSQLPKDRFSAERLKGVDSTLKIQPAKLEDSAVYLCASSLVGHEQYFGPGTRLTVT.

CDR3 in amino acids: CATAAGAGYEQYF. Written as DNA, the CDR3 is TGTGCCACCGCGGCAGGGGCGGGCTACGAGCAGTACTTC. The chain is built from TRBV19 and TRBJ2-7; perhaps TRBD1 as D (6 bases). The germline gives CDR1 LNHDA, CDR2 SQIVND (reference sequence). This CDR3 is 13 amino acids long. Trimming removed 10 bases at V and 3 bases at J, with 16 bases between.

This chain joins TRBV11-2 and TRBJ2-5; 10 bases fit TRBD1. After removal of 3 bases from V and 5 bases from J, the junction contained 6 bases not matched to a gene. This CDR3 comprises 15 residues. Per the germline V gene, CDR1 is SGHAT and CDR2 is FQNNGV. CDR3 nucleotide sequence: TGTGCCAGCAGCTTTGGGGACAGGGGTGGGGAGACCCAGTACTTC. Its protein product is CASSFGDRGGETQYF.

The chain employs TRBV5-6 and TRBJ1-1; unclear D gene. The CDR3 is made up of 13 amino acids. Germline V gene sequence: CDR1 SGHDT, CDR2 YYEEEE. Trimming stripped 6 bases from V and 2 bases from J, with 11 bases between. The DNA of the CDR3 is TGTGCCAGCACCACATCGATAAACACTGAAGCTTTCTTT. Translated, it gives CASTTSINTEAFF.

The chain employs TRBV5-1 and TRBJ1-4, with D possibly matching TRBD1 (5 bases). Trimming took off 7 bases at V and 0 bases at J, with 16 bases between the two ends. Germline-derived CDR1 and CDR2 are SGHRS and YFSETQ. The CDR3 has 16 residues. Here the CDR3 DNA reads TGCGCCAGCGCAACCGGGACGATTGCAACTAATGAAAAACTGTTTTTT. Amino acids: CASATGTIATNEKLFF.

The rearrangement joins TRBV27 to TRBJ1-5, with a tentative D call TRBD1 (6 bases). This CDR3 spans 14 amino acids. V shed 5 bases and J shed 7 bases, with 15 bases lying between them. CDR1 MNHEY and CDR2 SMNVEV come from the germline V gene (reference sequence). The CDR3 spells CASSIRQADQPQHF. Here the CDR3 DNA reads TGTGCCAGCAGTATCCGACAGGCTGACCAGCCCCAGCATTTT.

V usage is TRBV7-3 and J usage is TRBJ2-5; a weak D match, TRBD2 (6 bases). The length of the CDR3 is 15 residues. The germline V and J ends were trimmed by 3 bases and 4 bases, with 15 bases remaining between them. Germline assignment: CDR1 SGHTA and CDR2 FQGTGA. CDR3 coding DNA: TGTGCCAGCAGCTTCACGGGGGACGGGGGAGAGACCCAGTACTTC. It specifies CASSFTGDGGETQYF.

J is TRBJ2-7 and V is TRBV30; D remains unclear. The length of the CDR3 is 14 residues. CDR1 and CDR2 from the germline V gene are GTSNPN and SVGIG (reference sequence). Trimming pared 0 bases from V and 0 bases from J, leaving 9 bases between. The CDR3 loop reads CAWSVGVFSYEQYF. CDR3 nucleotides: TGTGCCTGGAGTGTTGGGGTGTTCTCCTACGAGCAGTACTTC.